This T cell receptor (beta chain) was found in a study of T-cell reconstitution after alpha-beta-depleted transplantation in children. Study-wide results and caveats: Counts and diversity of T cells one year after transplant came mostly from newly produced T cells. Several hundred rapidly expanded clones from non-depleted graft cells reportedly supplied alpha-beta T cells about two months post-transplant.

Unique molecular identifiers were used to barcode this TCRbeta library. In TCRdb, the PCR reads were re-called with MiXCR into one record per CDR3 protein. The sample includes about 610,000 distinct CDR3 sequences, roughly a quarter of them seen just once. To note about this clonotype: What it binds is not known.

The TCR comes from a boy in the first two years of life with Wiskott-Aldrich syndrome, due to receive a stem cell transplant. Sequencing used PBMCs, obtained before TCRalphabeta/CD19-depleted stem cell transplant.

The CDR3 spells CASSHTGTGVYEQYF. CDR3 nucleotides: TGTGCCAGCAGCCACACAGGGACAGGGGTCTACGAGCAGTACTTC. This chain connects TRBV14 to TRBJ2-7, with 10 bases that match TRBD1. The CDR3 runs to 15 residues. Germline loops: CDR1 SGHDN, CDR2 FVKESK. V was clipped by 3 bases and J by 3 bases; unmatched bases: 5.